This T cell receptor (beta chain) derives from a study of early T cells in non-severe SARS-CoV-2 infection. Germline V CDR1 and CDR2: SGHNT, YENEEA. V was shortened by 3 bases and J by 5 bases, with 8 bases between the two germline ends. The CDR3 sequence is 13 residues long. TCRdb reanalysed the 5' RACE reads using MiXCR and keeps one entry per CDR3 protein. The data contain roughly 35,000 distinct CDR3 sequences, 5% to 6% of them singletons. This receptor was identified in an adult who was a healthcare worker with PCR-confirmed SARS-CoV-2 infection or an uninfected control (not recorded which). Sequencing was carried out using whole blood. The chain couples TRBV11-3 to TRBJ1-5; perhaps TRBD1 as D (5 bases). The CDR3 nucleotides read TGTGCCAGCAGCTTCGGCAGGGATCAGCCCCAGCATTTT. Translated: CASSFGRDQPQHF.